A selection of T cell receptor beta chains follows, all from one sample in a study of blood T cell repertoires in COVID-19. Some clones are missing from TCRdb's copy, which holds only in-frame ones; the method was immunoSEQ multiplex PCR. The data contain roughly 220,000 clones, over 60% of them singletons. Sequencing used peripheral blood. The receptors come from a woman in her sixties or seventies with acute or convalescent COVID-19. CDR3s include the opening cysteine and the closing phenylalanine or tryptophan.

CDR3 protein: CASSALAGYGTEAFF
V gene: TRBV9

CDR3 protein: CASSEAFSGNTIYF
V gene: TRBV2

CDR3 protein: CASSLDVSGGAVEQFF
V gene: TRBV7-9

CDR3 protein: CASSWGPGTGELFF
V gene: TRBV2

CDR3 protein: CASSLGGHDEQFF
V gene: TRBV5-1

CDR3 protein: CATSKGQTQETQYF
V gene: TRBV15

CDR3 protein: CASSLTTTTLNEKLFF
V gene: TRBV28

CDR3 protein: CASSPTGFFNTGELFF
V gene: TRBV3-1/TRBV3-2

CDR3 protein: CASSYSYSNQPQHF
V gene: TRBV6-5

CDR3 protein: CASSSGQGVYGYTF
V gene: TRBV28

CDR3 protein: CASKTSGRNSNEQFF
V gene: TRBV19

CDR3 protein: CASSPPGTSGYEQYF
V gene: TRBV28

CDR3 protein: CASSVGGGRYEQYF
V gene: TRBV5-1

CDR3 protein: CASSLWSVYSNQPQHF
V gene: TRBV28

CDR3 protein: CASSLETYNEQFF
V gene: TRBV11-2

CDR3 protein: CASSLVEGSNSPLHF
V gene: TRBV7-2

CDR3 protein: CASRGGGQGVGGNTIYF
V gene: TRBV3-1/TRBV3-2